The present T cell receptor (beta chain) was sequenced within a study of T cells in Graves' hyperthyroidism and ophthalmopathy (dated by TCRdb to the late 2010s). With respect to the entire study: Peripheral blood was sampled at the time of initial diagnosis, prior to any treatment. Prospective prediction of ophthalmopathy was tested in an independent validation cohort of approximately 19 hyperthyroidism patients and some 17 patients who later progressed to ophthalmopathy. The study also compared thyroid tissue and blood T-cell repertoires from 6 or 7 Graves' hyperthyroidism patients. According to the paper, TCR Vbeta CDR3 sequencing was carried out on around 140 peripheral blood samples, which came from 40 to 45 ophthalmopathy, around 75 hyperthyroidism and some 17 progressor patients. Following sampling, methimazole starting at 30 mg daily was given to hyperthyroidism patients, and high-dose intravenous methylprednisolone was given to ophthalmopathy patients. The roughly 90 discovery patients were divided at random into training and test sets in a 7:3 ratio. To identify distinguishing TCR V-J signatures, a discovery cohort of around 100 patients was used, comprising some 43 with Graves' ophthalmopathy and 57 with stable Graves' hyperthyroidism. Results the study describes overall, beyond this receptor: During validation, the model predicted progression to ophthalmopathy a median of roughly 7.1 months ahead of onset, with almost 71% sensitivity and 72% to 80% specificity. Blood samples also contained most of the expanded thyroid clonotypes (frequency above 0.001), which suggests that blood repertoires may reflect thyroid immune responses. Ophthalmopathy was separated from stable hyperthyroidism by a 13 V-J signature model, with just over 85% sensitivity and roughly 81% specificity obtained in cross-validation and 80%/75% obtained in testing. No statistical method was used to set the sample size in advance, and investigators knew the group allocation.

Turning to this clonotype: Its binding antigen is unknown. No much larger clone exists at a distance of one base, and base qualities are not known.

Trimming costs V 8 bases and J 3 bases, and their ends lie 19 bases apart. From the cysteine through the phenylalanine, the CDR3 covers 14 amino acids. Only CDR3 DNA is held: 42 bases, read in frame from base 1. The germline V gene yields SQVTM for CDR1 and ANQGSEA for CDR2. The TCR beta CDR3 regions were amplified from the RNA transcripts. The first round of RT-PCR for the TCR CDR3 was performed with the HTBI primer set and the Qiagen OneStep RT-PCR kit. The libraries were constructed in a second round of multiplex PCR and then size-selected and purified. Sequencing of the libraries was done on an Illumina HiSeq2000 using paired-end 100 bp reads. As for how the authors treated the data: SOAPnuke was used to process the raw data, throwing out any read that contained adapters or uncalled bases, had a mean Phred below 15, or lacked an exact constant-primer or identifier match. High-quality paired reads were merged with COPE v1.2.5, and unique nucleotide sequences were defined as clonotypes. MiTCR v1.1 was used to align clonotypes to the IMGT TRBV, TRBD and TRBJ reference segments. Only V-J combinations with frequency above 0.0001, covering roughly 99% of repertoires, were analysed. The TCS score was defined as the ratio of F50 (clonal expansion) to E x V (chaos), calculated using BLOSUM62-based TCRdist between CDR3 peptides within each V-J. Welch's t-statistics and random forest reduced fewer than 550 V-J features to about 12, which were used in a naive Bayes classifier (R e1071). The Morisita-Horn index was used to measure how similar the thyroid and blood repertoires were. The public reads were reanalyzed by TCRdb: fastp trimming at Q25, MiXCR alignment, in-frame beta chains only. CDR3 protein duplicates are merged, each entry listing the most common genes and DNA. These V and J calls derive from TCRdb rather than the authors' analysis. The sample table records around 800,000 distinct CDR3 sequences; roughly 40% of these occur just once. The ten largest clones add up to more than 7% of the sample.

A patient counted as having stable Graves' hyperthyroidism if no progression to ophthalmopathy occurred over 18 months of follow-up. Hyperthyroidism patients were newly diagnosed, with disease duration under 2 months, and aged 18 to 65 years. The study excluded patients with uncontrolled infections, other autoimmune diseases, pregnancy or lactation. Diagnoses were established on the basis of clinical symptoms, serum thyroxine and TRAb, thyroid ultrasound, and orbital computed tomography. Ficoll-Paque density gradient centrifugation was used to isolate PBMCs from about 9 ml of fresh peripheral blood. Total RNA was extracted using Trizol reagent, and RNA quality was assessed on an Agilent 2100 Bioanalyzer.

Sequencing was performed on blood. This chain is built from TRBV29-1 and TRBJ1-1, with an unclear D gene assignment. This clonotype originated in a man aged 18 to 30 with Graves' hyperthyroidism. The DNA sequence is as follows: TGCAGCAGCCCGGCGGTCCGCGAGGACACTGAAGCTTTCTTT. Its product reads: CSSPAVREDTEAFF.